The 19 T cell receptor beta chains in this list originate from one sample, sequenced in a study of cytomegalovirus exposure and HLA in healthy donors. 13 Jbeta primers and 60 Vbeta primers were used for the PCR. TCRdb's table, derived via immunoSEQ multiplex PCR, lists solely in-frame clones and lacks some. Of about 130,000 clones in the sample, about 61% are singletons; the top ten hold less than 2.5%. The sample consisted of PBMCs. The receptors stem from a woman in her thirties or forties in good health and CMV-seronegative.

The chain employs TRBV7-9 and TRBJ1-5; D not resolved. Germline values: CDR1 SEHNR, CDR2 FQNEAQ (reference sequence). V was pared by 4 bases and J by 0 bases, with 13 bases between. The CDR3 totals 16 residues. The CDR3 spells CASSSDISYSNQPQHF. The CDR3 bases are TGTGCCAGCAGCTCCGACATAAGCTATAGCAATCAGCCCCAGCATTTT.

Remarks on this clone: Within the sample, other DNA sequences also encode this same CDR3. The rearrangement joins TRBV5-1 to TRBJ1-5; 8 bases align to TRBD1. V trimming: 4 bases; J trimming: 2 bases; junction bases outside the gene matches: 2. The CDR3 covers 14 residues. CDR1 is SGHRS, CDR2 YFSETQ, per germline. Here the CDR3 reads CASSPGQGNQPQHF. For the CDR3, the DNA is TGCGCCAGCAGCCCGGGACAGGGCAATCAGCCCCAGCATTTT.

The rearrangement links TRBV11-2 to TRBJ2-1, with 7 bases identical to TRBD2. The germline CDR1 and CDR2 sequences are SGHAT and FQNNGV. V lost 5 bases to trimming and J lost 3 bases; unmatched junction nucleotides: 13. This CDR3 region has 17 residues. The CDR3 loop is CASSTERGLYIYNEQFF. In DNA, the CDR3 is TGTGCCAGCAGCACCGAGCGGGGCCTCTATATCTACAATGAGCAGTTCTTC.

The gene calls are TRBV7-2 and TRBJ2-3, with 7 bases that match TRBD2. The germline V gene encodes CDR1 SGHTA and CDR2 FQGNSA. With 5 bases clipped from V and 5 bases from J, the junction kept 7 bases outside the gene matches. This CDR3 is 14 amino acids long. CDR3 sequence reads: CASSPGLGRDTQYF. As DNA, the CDR3 is TGTGCCAGCAGCCCAGGACTAGGCAGAGATACGCAGTATTTT.

The chain recombines TRBV18 with TRBJ2-2; D remains unclear. Trimming removed 3 bases from V and 4 bases from J, with 6 bases in between. This CDR3 region has 13 residues. Germline CDR1 and CDR2: KGHSH and LQKENI. In DNA, the CDR3 is TGTGCCAGCTCACCTGGCCCCACCGGGGAGCTGTTTTTT. As protein: CASSPGPTGELFF.

The CDR3 DNA follows: TGTGCCAGCAGTTACTCAGCGGGGGGGCCCCAGAGTGAGCAGTTCTTC. Translating gives CASSYSAGGPQSEQFF. This chain connects TRBV6-5 to TRBJ2-1; 10 positions match TRBD2. V lost 0 bases, J lost 9 bases, and 8 bases stayed unmatched. The CDR3 has 16 residues. Germline V CDR1 and CDR2: MNHEY, SVGAGI.

The chain links TRBV10-1 to TRBJ2-2; 8 bases match TRBD2. Trimming removed 2 bases from V and 5 bases from J; junction bases left unmatched: 4. The germline V gene has CDR1 WNHNN and CDR2 SYGVQD (reference sequence). The CDR3 is 15 residues long. The CDR3 DNA sequence: TGCGCCAGCAGTGAGGTCACTAGCGGTACCGGGGAGCTGTTTTTT. This codes for CASSEVTSGTGELFF.

V and J are TRBV19 and TRBJ1-6; TRBD1 matches 7 bases. The CDR3 is made up of 15 amino acids. V lost 1 base to trimming and J lost 6 bases; unmatched junction nucleotides: 3. Germline-derived CDR1 and CDR2 are LNHDA and SQIVND (reference sequence). CDR3 in DNA: TGTGCCAGTAGTATAGCACAGGGGACTAATTCACCCCTCCACTTT. The encoded protein is CASSIAQGTNSPLHF.

The chain combines TRBV5-6 with TRBJ1-6, with D unresolved. This CDR3 contains 12 residues. Germline V gene sequence: CDR1 SGHDT, CDR2 YYEEEE. The V gene lost 3 bases and the J gene lost 10 bases, with 8 bases spanning the gap. CDR3 sequence reads: CASSSRNSPLHF. DNA of the CDR3: TGTGCCAGCAGCTCGCGAAACTCACCCCTCCACTTT.

The chain combines TRBV5-6 with TRBJ2-3; D is possibly TRBD1 (5 bases). V lost 4 bases, J lost 0 bases, and 21 bases lay in between. From germline, CDR1 is SGHDT and CDR2 YYEEEE. The CDR3 length is 18 residues. For the CDR3, the DNA is TGTGCCAGCAGCCTCCTGAAGGGGTCTCGCAGAAGCACAGATACGCAGTATTTT. Translation gives CASSLLKGSRRSTDTQYF.

The gene calls are TRBV30 and TRBJ1-3; no reliable D call. The germline CDR1 and CDR2 sequences are GTSNPN and SVGIG (reference sequence). This CDR3 is built from 14 residues. V was trimmed by 0 bases and J by 4 bases, leaving 10 bases between them. The CDR3 loop reads CAWSVASRGNTIYF. CDR3 bases: TGTGCCTGGAGTGTGGCATCTCGAGGAAACACCATATATTTT.

V gene TRBV28 combines with J gene TRBJ1-5; possible D gene TRBD1, 5 bases. The germline gives CDR1 MDHEN, CDR2 SYDVKM. The CDR3 is 15 amino acids. V lost 6 bases, J lost 4 bases, and 16 bases lay in between. The CDR3 sequence: CASSPGGGTNQPQHF. The CDR3 region has the DNA TGTGCCAGCAGCCCAGGCGGGGGTACGAATCAGCCCCAGCATTTT.

The V gene is TRBV6-1, the J gene TRBJ1-5; TRBD1 might be the D (5 bases). The CDR3 is made up of 14 amino acids. Per the germline V gene, CDR1 is MNHNS and CDR2 is SASEGT. Trimming took off 5 bases at V and 7 bases at J, with 15 bases between the two ends. The DNA for the CDR3 is TGTGCCAGCAGTCTAGGGGAAAAAGGGCAGCCCCAGCATTTT. Translating it yields CASSLGEKGQPQHF.

The chain has TRBV5-1 and TRBJ2-7, with TRBD1 matching 7 bases. Germline V lookup: CDR1 SGHRS, CDR2 YFSETQ. Trimming at V came to 4 bases and at J to 3 bases, leaving 13 bases not matched to a gene. The CDR3 covers 16 residues. CDR3 nucleotide sequence: TGCGCCAGCAGCCCCGGGTTCGGGGACAGATTCTACGAGCAGTACTTC. Its translation is CASSPGFGDRFYEQYF.

The rearrangement joins TRBV4-3 to TRBJ2-1, with 7 bases lining up with TRBD2. Germline loops: CDR1 LGHNA, CDR2 YSLEER. Losses at the gene ends were 0 bases for V and 8 bases for J; bases not matched to a gene: 7. The CDR3 length is 15 residues. The CDR3 spells CASSQEPDSGDEQFF. The CDR3 region has the DNA TGCGCCAGCAGCCAAGAACCCGACAGCGGGGATGAGCAGTTCTTC.

The rearrangement links TRBV6-5 to TRBJ1-2; 9 bases line up with TRBD1. Looked up from germline, CDR1 is MNHEY and CDR2 is SVGAGI. The CDR3 has 14 residues. V shed 6 bases and J 8 bases; nucleotides not matched to a gene: 10. The CDR3 sequence: CASSQQGADRGYTF. CDR3 nucleotide sequence: TGTGCCAGCAGCCAACAGGGGGCTGATCGGGGCTACACCTTC.

The rearrangement uses TRBV7-3 and TRBJ1-1; perhaps TRBD1 as D (5 bases). The CDR3 has 14 amino acids. V shed 5 bases and J shed 6 bases, with 16 bases lying between them. From germline, CDR1 is SGHTA and CDR2 FQGTGA. Written as DNA, the CDR3 is TGTGCCAGCAGCCCCCTCGGTGGGGCTCCTGAAGCTTTCTTT. Translation gives CASSPLGGAPEAFF.

The chain carries TRBV7-2 and TRBJ2-2; weak D call: TRBD2 (6 bases). The CDR3 covers 15 residues. Germline V gives CDR1 SGHTA, CDR2 FQGNSA. The ends were cut back, 5 bases at V and 5 bases at J, with 15 bases in the middle. The CDR3 loop reads CASSTRLVGTGELFF. CDR3 sequence (DNA): TGTGCCAGCAGCACTCGACTAGTAGGGACCGGGGAGCTGTTTTTT.

This clone was counted between two and nine times. The chain has TRBV7-9 and TRBJ1-2; D gene uncertain. Germline CDR1 is SEHNR and CDR2 is FQNEAQ (reference sequence). Trimming cost V 4 bases and J 0 bases, with 18 bases left between them. The CDR3 is 17 residues long. The CDR3 region is CASSYPSPDIPNYGYTF. DNA of the CDR3: TGTGCCAGCAGCTACCCCTCCCCAGATATTCCTAACTATGGCTACACCTTC.